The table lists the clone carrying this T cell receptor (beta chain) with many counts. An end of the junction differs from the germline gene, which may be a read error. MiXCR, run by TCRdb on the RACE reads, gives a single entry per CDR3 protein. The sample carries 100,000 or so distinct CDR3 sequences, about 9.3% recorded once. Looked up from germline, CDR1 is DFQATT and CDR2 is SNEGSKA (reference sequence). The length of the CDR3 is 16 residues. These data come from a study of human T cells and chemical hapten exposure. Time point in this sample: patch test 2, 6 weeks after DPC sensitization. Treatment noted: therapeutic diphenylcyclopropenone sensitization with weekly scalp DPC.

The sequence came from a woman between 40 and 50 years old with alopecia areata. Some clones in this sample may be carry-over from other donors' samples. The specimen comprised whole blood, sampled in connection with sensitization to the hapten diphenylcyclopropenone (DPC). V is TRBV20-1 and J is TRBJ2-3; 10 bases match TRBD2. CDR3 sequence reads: CSANPISSGSTDTQYF. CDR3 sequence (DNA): TGCAGTGCCAATCCAATTTCTAGCGGGAGCACGGATACGCAGTATTTT.